This TCR beta chain was identified during a study of OX40 agonist ivuxolimab in advanced cancers. Regarding the study as a whole: Patients with a partial response at 0.1-3.0 mg/kg had among the lowest clonal expansion.

Regarding this clone: Antigen unknown.

Measured with immunoSEQ multiplex PCR; TCRdb has only the in-frame clones, and not every one. The sample has about 66,000 clones; about 88% are singletons. In germline, CDR1 is ENHRY, CDR2 SYGVKD. CDR3 size: 16 residues. V gave up 2 bases and J gave up 4 bases, with 14 bases separating them. Sequenced here: CD4+ or CD8+ T cells sorted from blood, sampled in a trial of the OX40 agonist ivuxolimab. The clonotype comes from an adult with an advanced solid tumor such as melanoma, head and neck, liver or kidney cancer. The chain links TRBV10-3 to TRBJ2-2, with D perhaps matching TRBD2 (5 bases). The CDR3 DNA reads as TGTGCCATCAGTGAGCCGGGAAAAAAGGGCACCGGGGAGCTGTTTTTT. It translates to CAISEPGKKGTGELFF.